The 11 T cell receptor beta chains listed next were all sequenced from one sample in a study of T cells after yellow fever vaccination. TCRdb analysed the 5' RACE reads with MiXCR anew, one entry per CDR3 protein. The sample contains about 330,000 distinct CDR3 sequences, over 4% of which appear only once. The sample was PBMCs, taken 5 days after the yellow fever booster vaccination. These receptors all stem from a man in his late teens or twenties who received the YFV17D yellow fever vaccine.

This clonotype was found many times. The junction shows a germline mismatch at one end, possibly a read error. The rearrangement joins TRBV5-1 to TRBJ2-3; the D gene is possibly TRBD1 (7 bases). Germline V gene data show CDR1 as SGHRS and CDR2 as YFSETQ. This CDR3 is 15 amino acids long. The CDR3 nucleotides read TGTGCCAGCAGTTTATCCCCAGGGGGGACAGATACGCAGTATTTT. Translating it yields CASSLSPGGTDTQYF.

The chain employs TRBV15 and TRBJ2-3; D is perhaps TRBD1 (6 bases). Germline lookup yields CDR1 LNHNV and CDR2 YYDKDF (reference sequence). There are 15 residues in the CDR3. V was pared by 1 base and J by 7 bases, with 15 bases between. DNA for the CDR3: TGTGCCACCAGCAGAGTCAGGGGCTATGTAAATACGCAGTATTTT. This encodes CATSRVRGYVNTQYF. The whole variable domain, filled in from reference TRBV15 and TRBJ2-3, reads DAMVIQNPRYQVTQFGKPVTLSCSQTLNHNVMYWYQQKSSQAPKLLFHYYDKDFNNEADTPDNFQSRRPNTSFCFLDIRSPGLGDTAMYLCATSRVRGYVNTQYFGPGTRLTVL.

This clonotype was recorded many times. The chain links TRBV19 to TRBJ1-1; unclear D gene. V lost 5 bases to trimming and J lost 1 base, with 20 bases between them. CDR3 length: 17 amino acids. Germline loops: CDR1 LNHDA, CDR2 SQIVND (reference sequence). CDR3 region: CASSLSDSSLGNTEAFF. CDR3 DNA sequence: TGTGCCAGTAGTCTCTCGGACTCGAGTCTTGGGAACACTGAAGCTTTCTTT.

This clonotype appeared many times. The V and J genes are TRBV20-1 and TRBJ2-5, with no clear D. From germline, CDR1 is DFQATT and CDR2 SNEGSKA (reference sequence). Deletions cut 2 bases from V and 7 bases from J, with 8 bases between. CDR3 size: 11 residues. CDR3 in DNA: TGCAGTGCTAGATCCCATCCGACCCAGTACTTC. The encoded protein is CSARSHPTQYF.

This clonotype was seen only a few times. The rearrangement uses TRBV7-2 and TRBJ2-7; D is uncertain. Germline CDR1 reads SGHTA; CDR2 reads FQGNSA. V dropped 4 bases and J dropped 2 bases, with 12 bases sitting between them. The CDR3 loop spans 14 amino acids. The CDR3 coding sequence is TGTGCCAGCAGCTCTTCCAGGAGTACCTACGAGCAGTACGTC. This translates into CASSSSRSTYEQYV.

This clonotype has more than one count but fewer than ten. The chain is built from TRBV7-2 and TRBJ2-7; 8 nucleotides agree with TRBD2. CDR3 length equals 15 residues. With V trimmed by 0 bases and J by 2 bases, 3 bases remained unmatched. Germline V gene data show CDR1 as SGHTA and CDR2 as FQGNSA. CDR3 in amino acids: CASSLALAGPYEQYV. The DNA for the CDR3 is TGTGCCAGCAGCTTAGCCCTAGCGGGCCCCTACGAGCAGTACGTC.

This chain uses TRBV12-3 or TRBV12-4 with TRBJ2-1; TRBD2 might be the D (6 bases). The CDR3 totals 13 residues. The V end was cut by 5 bases, the J end by 9 bases, with 14 bases between. DNA of the CDR3: TGTGCCAGCAGTGTGGCGGGGTTCATTGAGCAGTTCTTC. Its protein is CASSVAGFIEQFF.

The chain combines TRBV7-2 with TRBJ2-3, with a tentative D call TRBD1 (7 bases). V lost 1 base and J lost 4, with 18 bases in between. This CDR3 comprises 17 residues. Germline CDR1 reads SGHTA; CDR2 reads FQGNSA. The CDR3 coding sequence is TGTGCCAGCAGCTTAGTCGGGGGACAGATACTCTCAGATACGCAGTATTTT. Protein sequence: CASSLVGGQILSDTQYF.

The CDR3 DNA sequence: TGTGCCAGCGGAAGGACAGGTAGAGGTGACACTGAAGCTTTCTTT. Translated, it gives CASGRTGRGDTEAFF. This chain uses TRBV2 with TRBJ1-1, with 7 bases aligning to TRBD1. The J segment lost 3 bases and the V segment lost 8 bases, leaving 12 bases of the junction unmatched. Per the germline V gene, CDR1 is SNHLY and CDR2 is FYNNEI. The CDR3 has 15 residues.

This clonotype was detected a few times. V gene TRBV6-5 combines with J gene TRBJ2-2, with 7 bases matching TRBD1. With 6 bases clipped from V and 8 bases from J, the junction kept 15 bases outside the gene matches. The CDR3 is 16 amino acids. Germline V CDR1 and CDR2: MNHEY, SVGAGI. In nucleotides, the CDR3 is TGTGCCAGCAGGGACCCCGGGACAGAGGCTTCGGGGGAGCTGTTTTTT. It codes for CASRDPGTEASGELFF.

The rearrangement joins TRBV6-5 to TRBJ1-2; D unclear. The CDR3 has 15 amino acids. Between the trimmed V and J ends, which lost 7 bases and 0 bases, there was a span of 15 bases. Germline values: CDR1 MNHEY, CDR2 SVGAGI. The CDR3 DNA is TGTGCCAGCAATGGGAGGCTGCATCCTAACTATGGCTACACCTTC. Its translation: CASNGRLHPNYGYTF.